The rows below give T cell receptor beta chains drawn from one sample of a study of CD8 T cells in Susac syndrome. TCRdb re-called the immunoSEQ multiplex PCR reads with MiXCR, one entry per CDR3 protein. The sample carries a few hundred thousand distinct CDR3 sequences, about 95% recorded once. Sequencing input: CD4+ T cells from PBMCs. These receptors came from a human donor with Susac syndrome. The CDR3 runs from the conserved cysteine through the conserved F or W. For some rows the clone size is stated as once, few or many, or as a class when expanded; others skip it.

cdr3_length v_call clone_size cdr3_aa
15 TRBV5-1 once CASSPGGGPDYGYTF
15 TRBV6-5 - CASRARTAINEKLFF
15 TRBV6-5 - CASSGTPGNTGELFF
15 TRBV27 - CASSLLPLAKNIQYF
14 TRBV12-3/TRBV12-4 once CASSRGGDQETQYF
12 TRBV30 - CAWSGQGDTQYF
12 TRBV5-4 - CASSLQISPLHF
13 TRBV12-5 - CASGLQRGDIQYF
15 TRBV7-8 - CASSLGGGTADTQYF
14 TRBV5-1 few CASETGGNQETQYF
14 TRBV9 - CASSAGHSTYEQYF
17 TRBV6-2/TRBV6-3 once CASSYSFDTYSNQPQHF
13 TRBV28 - CASSERGVTEAFF
16 TRBV7-8 - CASSRRSDPNTGELFF
15 TRBV7-2 - CASSSPRQSGGTQYF
13 TRBV11-3 - CASSLNGRGEQFF
14 TRBV19 - CASSTDRADQPQHF
12 TRBV20-1 few CSARQGDTEAFF
11 TRBV30 - CAWSEGTGYTF
13 TRBV20-1 - CSAPPAGARGYTF
16 TRBV18 - CASSPLAMDTNEKLFF
18 TRBV3-1 - CASSQKTGTSVGTGELFF
12 TRBV2 - CASHFGPDPLFF
17 TRBV9 - CASDYIGTGGMRTEAFF
14 TRBV6-5 once CASREGGSNQPQHF
14 TRBV5-1 - CASSLDVSAGELFF
16 TRBV15 few CATSPRQGSGYTEAFF
12 TRBV20-1 - CSGNLRSDIQYF
15 TRBV9 - CASSVYGGAGETQYF
15 TRBV7-2 - CASSFPGRGGAGYTF
17 TRBV18 - CASSPQTGDLGNQPQHF
14 TRBV7-2 once CASTSGGASQPQHF
15 TRBV14 - CASSQVVGVGYGYTF
15 TRBV5-1 - CASSLTQGFDSPLHF
14 TRBV7-9 - CASSLVGSVAEAFF
15 TRBV12-3/TRBV12-4 - CASRPGTGDNQPQHF
15 TRBV7-8 - CASSLAKGLGTEAFF
14 TRBV6-1 - CASGPTSGQETQYF
14 TRBV7-2 - CASSFDRAYNEQFF
13 TRBV11-3 - CASSFGQSGELFF
14 TRBV13 - CASSFVRGQSPLHF
16 TRBV5-1 - CASSHQTRDTLYEQYF
15 TRBV7-2 - CASTQTGFGANVLTF
15 TRBV14 - CASSQDWGSGNTIYF
12 TRBV12-3/TRBV12-4 - CASSPRSGALHF
14 TRBV5-4 - CASSLMTGQSEQFF
13 TRBV12-3/TRBV12-4 - CASNKLSVTEAFF
15 TRBV15 - CATSRDLGGDYGYTF
14 TRBV5-1 - CASSTPTGNTEAFF
13 TRBV7-9 - CASSWGTNYGYTF
12 TRBV10-3 - CATAGTGDTQYF
15 TRBV20-1 - CSAAHSGTGSNEQYF
13 TRBV18 - CASSPTGGSEQFF
16 TRBV2 - CASSVNRASSGNTIYF
10 TRBV2 once CASSRETQYF
11 TRBV20-1 - CSAGRGDGYTF
17 TRBV30 once CAWSVGDVWGIDSPLHF
16 TRBV19 once CASSIGSGGTSYEQYF